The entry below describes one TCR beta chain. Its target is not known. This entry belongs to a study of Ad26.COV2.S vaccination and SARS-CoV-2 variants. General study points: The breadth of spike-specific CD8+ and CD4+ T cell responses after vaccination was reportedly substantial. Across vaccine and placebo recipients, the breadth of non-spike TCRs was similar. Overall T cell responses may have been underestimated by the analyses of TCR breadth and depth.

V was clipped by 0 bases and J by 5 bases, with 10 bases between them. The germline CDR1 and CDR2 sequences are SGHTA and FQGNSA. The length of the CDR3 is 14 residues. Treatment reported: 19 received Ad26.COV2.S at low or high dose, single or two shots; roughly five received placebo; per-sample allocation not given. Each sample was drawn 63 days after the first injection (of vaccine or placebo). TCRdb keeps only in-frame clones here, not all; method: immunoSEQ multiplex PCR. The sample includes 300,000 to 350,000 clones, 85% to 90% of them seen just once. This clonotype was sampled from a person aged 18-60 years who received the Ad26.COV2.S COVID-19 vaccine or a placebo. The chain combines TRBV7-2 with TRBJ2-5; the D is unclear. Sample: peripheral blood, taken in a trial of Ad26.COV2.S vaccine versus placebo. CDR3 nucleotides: TGTGCCAGCAGCTTAGCAGGGTTTGGGGAGACCCAGTACTTC. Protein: CASSLAGFGETQYF.